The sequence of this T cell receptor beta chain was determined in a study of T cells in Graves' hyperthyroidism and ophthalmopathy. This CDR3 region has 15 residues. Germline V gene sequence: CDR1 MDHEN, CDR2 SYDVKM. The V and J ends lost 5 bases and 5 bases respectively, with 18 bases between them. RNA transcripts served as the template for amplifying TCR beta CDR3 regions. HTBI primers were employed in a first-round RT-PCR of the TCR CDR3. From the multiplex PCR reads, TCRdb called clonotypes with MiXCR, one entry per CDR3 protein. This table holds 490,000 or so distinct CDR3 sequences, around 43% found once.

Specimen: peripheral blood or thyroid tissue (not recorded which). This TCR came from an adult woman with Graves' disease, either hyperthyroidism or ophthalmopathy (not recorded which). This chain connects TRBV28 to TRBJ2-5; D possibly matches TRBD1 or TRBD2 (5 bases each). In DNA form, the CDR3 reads TGTGCCAGCAGTCCTGGGACGGATCCGGGGGAGACCCAGTACTTC. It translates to CASSPGTDPGETQYF. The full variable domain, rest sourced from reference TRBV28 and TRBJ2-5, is DVKVTQSSRYLVKRTGEKVFLECVQDMDHENMFWYRQDPGLGLRLIYFSYDVKMKEKGDIPEGYSVSREKKERFSLILESASTNQTSMYLCASSPGTDPGETQYFGPGTRLLVL.